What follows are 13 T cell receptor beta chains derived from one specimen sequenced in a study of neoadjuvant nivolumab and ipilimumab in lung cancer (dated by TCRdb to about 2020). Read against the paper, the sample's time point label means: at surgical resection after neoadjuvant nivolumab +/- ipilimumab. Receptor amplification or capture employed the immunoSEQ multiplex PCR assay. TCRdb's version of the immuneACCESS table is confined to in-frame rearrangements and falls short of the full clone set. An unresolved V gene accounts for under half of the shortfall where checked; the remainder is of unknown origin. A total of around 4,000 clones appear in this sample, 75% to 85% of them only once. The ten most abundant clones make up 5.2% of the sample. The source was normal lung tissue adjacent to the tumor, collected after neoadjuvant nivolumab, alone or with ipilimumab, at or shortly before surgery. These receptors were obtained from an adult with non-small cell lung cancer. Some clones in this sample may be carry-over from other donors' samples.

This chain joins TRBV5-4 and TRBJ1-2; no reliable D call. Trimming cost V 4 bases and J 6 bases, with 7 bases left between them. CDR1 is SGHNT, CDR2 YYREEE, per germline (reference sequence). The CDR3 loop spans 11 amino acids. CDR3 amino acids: CASSTGDGYTF. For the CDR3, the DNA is TGTGCCAGCAGCACCGGGGATGGCTACACCTTC.

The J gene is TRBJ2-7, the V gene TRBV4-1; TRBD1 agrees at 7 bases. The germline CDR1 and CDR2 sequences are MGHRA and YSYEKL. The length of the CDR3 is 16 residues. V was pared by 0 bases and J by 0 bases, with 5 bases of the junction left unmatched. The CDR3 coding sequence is TGCGCCAGCAGCCAAGAAAGGACAGGATACTCCTACGAGCAGTACTTC. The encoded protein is CASSQERTGYSYEQYF.

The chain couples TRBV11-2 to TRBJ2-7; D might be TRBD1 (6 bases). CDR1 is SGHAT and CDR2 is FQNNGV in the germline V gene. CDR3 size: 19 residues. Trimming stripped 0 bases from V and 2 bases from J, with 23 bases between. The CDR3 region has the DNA TGTGCCAGCAGCTTAGATGGGGCAGGGGTGGCCTCTTACGCCTACGAGCAGTACTTC. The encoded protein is CASSLDGAGVASYAYEQYF.

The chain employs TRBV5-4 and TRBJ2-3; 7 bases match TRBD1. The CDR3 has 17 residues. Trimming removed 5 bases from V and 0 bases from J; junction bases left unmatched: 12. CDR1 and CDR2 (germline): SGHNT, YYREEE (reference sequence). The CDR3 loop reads CASSGPRQGMSTDTQYF. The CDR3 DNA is TGTGCCAGCAGTGGGCCAAGACAGGGAATGAGCACAGATACGCAGTATTTT.

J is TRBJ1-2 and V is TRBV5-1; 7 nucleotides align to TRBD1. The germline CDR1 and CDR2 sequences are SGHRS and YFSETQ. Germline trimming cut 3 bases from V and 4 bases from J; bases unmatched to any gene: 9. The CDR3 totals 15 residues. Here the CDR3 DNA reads TGCGCCAGCAGCTACGACAGGGTAACGATCTATGGCTACACCTTC. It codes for CASSYDRVTIYGYTF.

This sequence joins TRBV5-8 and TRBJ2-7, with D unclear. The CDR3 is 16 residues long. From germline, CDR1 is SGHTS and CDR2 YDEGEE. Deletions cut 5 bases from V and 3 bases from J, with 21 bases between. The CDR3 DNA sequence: TGTGCCAGCAGGCAAGTGATGATTGCGGATTACTACGAGCAGTACTTC. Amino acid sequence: CASRQVMIADYYEQYF.

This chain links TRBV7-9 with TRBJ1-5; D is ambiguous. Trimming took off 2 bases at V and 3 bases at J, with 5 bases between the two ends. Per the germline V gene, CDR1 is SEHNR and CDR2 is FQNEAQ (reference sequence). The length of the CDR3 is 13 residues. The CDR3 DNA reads TGTGCCAGCAGCTTAAGGAACAATCAGCCCCAGCATTTT. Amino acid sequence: CASSLRNNQPQHF.

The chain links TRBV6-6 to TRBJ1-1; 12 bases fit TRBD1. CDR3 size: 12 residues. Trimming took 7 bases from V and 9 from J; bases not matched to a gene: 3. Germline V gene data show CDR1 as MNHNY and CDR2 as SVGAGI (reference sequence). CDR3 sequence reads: CASTGQGAKAFF. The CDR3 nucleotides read TGTGCCAGCACGGGACAGGGGGCTAAAGCTTTCTTT.

The CDR3 DNA reads TGTGCCAGCAGCTTAGTCCTCGGGACAGGGGGCGCTGGGGCCAACGTCCTGACTTTC. It specifies CASSLVLGTGGAGANVLTF. The chain uses TRBV11-1 and TRBJ2-6; 12 bases are shared with TRBD1. The V segment lost 1 base and the J segment 2 bases; nucleotides outside the gene matches: 6. Germline-derived CDR1 and CDR2 are SGHAT and FQDESV (reference sequence). The CDR3 consists of 19 residues.

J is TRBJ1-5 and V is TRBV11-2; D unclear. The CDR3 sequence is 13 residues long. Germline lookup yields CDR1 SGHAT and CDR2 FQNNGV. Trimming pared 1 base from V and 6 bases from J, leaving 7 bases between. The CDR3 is CASSLAFSQPQHF. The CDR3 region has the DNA TGTGCCAGCAGCTTAGCTTTTTCTCAGCCCCAGCATTTT. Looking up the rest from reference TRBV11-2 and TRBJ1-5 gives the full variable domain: EAGVAQSPRYKIIEKRQSVAFWCNPISGHATLYWYQQILGQGPKLLIQFQNNGVVDDSQLPKDRFSAERLKGVDSTLKIQPAKLEDSAVYLCASSLAFSQPQHFGDGTRLSIL.

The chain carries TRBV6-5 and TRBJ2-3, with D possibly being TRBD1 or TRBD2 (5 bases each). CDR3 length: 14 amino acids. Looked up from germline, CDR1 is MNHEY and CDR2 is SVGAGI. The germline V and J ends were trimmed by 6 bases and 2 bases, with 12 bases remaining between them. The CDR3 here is CASREGDHTDTQYF. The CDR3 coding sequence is TGTGCCAGCAGGGAAGGGGACCACACAGATACGCAGTATTTT.

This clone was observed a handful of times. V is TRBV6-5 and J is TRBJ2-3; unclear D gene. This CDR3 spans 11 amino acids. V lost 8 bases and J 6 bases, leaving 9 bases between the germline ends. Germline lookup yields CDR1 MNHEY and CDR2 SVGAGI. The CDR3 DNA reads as TGTGCCAGCCAGGAGAGGGATACGCAGTATTTT. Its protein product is CASQERDTQYF.

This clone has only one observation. CDR3 bases: TGTGCCAGCAGCTTAGTGGGTGGGGGTTTTACGCCCTACGAGCAGTACTTC. This codes for CASSLVGGGFTPYEQYF. This rearrangement joins TRBV7-2 to TRBJ2-7; D assignment may be TRBD1 or TRBD2 (5 bases each). Between the trimmed V and J ends, which lost 1 base and 2 bases, there was a span of 18 bases. Germline V gene lookup returns CDR1 SGHTA and CDR2 FQGNSA. The CDR3 is 17 residues long.